The 3 T cell receptor beta chains below all came from one sample that was sequenced in a study of lung T cells in sarcoidosis with Löfgren's syndrome. Via MiXCR, TCRdb re-called the reads, giving one row per CDR3 protein. The data show 55,000 to 80,000 distinct CDR3 sequences, about 20% seen once. Sequencing was done on a sample of CD4+ T cells from PBMCs. The receptors were gathered from a human donor with sarcoidosis (Löfgren's syndrome or another form), or a control subject (not recorded which).

Comment on this clonotype: A much larger clone lies a single base off, so this may be a read error. The CDR3 region has the DNA TGCAGTGCTACAAACGGGAGAGGGACCTACAATGAGCAGTTCTTC. Its protein product is CSATNGRGTYNEQFF. The V gene is TRBV20-1, the J gene TRBJ2-1; D perhaps matches TRBD2 (6 bases). Trimming left V 4 bases short and J 2 bases short, with 15 bases between. Germline V gene data show CDR1 as DFQATT and CDR2 as SNEGSKA (reference sequence). The CDR3 runs 15 residues.

This clonotype was seen at least ten times. CDR3 region: CATSDPTSGGYNEQFF. The CDR3 DNA reads as TGTGCCACCAGTGATCCGACTAGCGGAGGATACAATGAGCAGTTCTTC. The chain couples TRBV24-1 to TRBJ2-1; TRBD2 matches 9 bases. Losses at the gene ends were 3 bases for V and 4 bases for J; bases not matched to a gene: 6. This CDR3 contains 16 residues. Looked up from germline, CDR1 is KGHDR and CDR2 is SFDVKD.

This clonotype was counted many times. This rearrangement joins TRBV2 to TRBJ1-1, with a weak D call TRBD1 (5 bases). Germline-derived CDR1 and CDR2 are SNHLY and FYNNEI. This CDR3 spans 13 amino acids. Trimming removed 6 bases from V and 1 base from J, with 9 bases in between. CDR3 sequence: CASRLQGNTEAFF. CDR3 in DNA: TGTGCCAGCAGACTGCAGGGGAACACTGAAGCTTTCTTT.